A selection of T cell receptor beta chains follows, all from one sample in a study of T-cell reconstitution after alpha-beta-depleted transplantation in children. TCRdb processed the PCR reads anew with MiXCR; each CDR3 protein has one entry. The table has 500,000 to 650,000 distinct CDR3 sequences, over 10% seen once. The sequenced sample was PBMCs, mostly from graft donor cells, obtained 360 days after TCRalphabeta/CD19-depleted stem cell transplant. The receptors shown here come from a male patient between 5 and 17 years old who had a stem cell transplant for acute myeloid leukemia, so the T cells may come from the graft donor. Each CDR3 is given with its conserved first and last residue. The order of the fields is D gene, clone size, V gene, J gene, CDR3 protein, CDR3 DNA. D genes are given only for firm matches. The size entry is marked missing in some rows and otherwise reads once, few, many or a size class.

d_gene: NA; abundance: many; v_gene: TRBV11-2; j_gene: TRBJ2-1; CDR3aa: CASSLRWDEQFF; CDR3nt: TGTGCCAGCAGCTTAAGGTGGGATGAGCAGTTCTTC
d_gene: TRBD2; abundance: few; v_gene: TRBV11-2; j_gene: TRBJ2-2; CDR3aa: CASSFRTSRHTGELFF; CDR3nt: TGTGCCAGCAGCTTCCGGACTAGCCGACACACCGGGGAGCTGTTTTTT
d_gene: TRBD1; abundance: few; v_gene: TRBV18; j_gene: TRBJ2-7; CDR3aa: CASSKPGQISYEQYF; CDR3nt: TGTGCCAGCTCAAAGCCGGGACAGATATCCTACGAGCAGTACTTC
d_gene: NA; abundance: few; v_gene: TRBV7-6; j_gene: TRBJ1-6; CDR3aa: CASPPQRCNSALHF; CDR3nt: TGTGCCAGCCCCCCGCAAAGGTGCAATTCGGCCCTCCACTTT
d_gene: NA; abundance: few; v_gene: TRBV10-3; j_gene: TRBJ1-2; CDR3aa: CAISESFTGYSYGYTF; CDR3nt: TGTGCCATCAGTGAGTCCTTCACGGGATACAGCTATGGCTACACCTTC
d_gene: NA; abundance: many; v_gene: TRBV5-1; j_gene: TRBJ2-7; CDR3aa: CASSNRPMSSGGSYEQYF; CDR3nt: TGCGCCAGCAGTAATCGGCCAATGAGTAGTGGGGGCTCCTACGAGCAGTACTTC
d_gene: NA; abundance: NA; v_gene: TRBV13; j_gene: TRBJ2-1; CDR3aa: CASSLNRPIRSYNEQFF; CDR3nt: TGTGCCAGCAGCTTAAATCGGCCGATACGCTCCTACAATGAGCAGTTCTTC
d_gene: TRBD1; abundance: many; v_gene: TRBV27; j_gene: TRBJ2-3; CDR3aa: CASSLGQGSDTQYF; CDR3nt: TGTGCCAGCAGCTTGGGACAGGGATCAGATACGCAGTATTTT
d_gene: NA; abundance: few; v_gene: TRBV5-1; j_gene: TRBJ2-7; CDR3aa: CASSLTGQVSYEQYF; CDR3nt: TGCGCCAGCAGCTTGACTGGCCAGGTAAGCTACGAGCAGTACTTC
d_gene: NA; abundance: many; v_gene: TRBV7-8; j_gene: TRBJ2-5; CDR3aa: CASSSNQGKETQYF; CDR3nt: TGTGCCAGCAGCTCGAATCAGGGGAAAGAGACCCAGTACTTC
d_gene: NA; abundance: few; v_gene: TRBV20-1; j_gene: TRBJ2-7; CDR3aa: CSATGTASYEQYF; CDR3nt: TGCAGTGCTACCGGGACCGCTTCCTACGAGCAGTACTTC
d_gene: NA; abundance: NA; v_gene: TRBV11-2; j_gene: TRBJ2-2; CDR3aa: CASSLVGRNTGELFF; CDR3nt: TGTGCCAGCAGCTTAGTAGGCAGGAACACCGGGGAGCTGTTTTTT
d_gene: TRBD2; abundance: NA; v_gene: TRBV4-1; j_gene: TRBJ2-1; CDR3aa: CASSAPGTSGDYNEQFF; CDR3nt: TGCGCCAGCAGCGCGCCCGGGACTAGCGGAGATTACAATGAGCAGTTCTTC
d_gene: TRBD1; abundance: many; v_gene: TRBV7-8; j_gene: TRBJ1-2; CDR3aa: CASSDAGQGASYTF; CDR3nt: TGTGCCAGCAGCGACGCGGGACAGGGGGCCAGCTACACCTTC
d_gene: NA; abundance: NA; v_gene: TRBV13; j_gene: TRBJ2-1; CDR3aa: CASSLRTGSNEQFF; CDR3nt: TGTGCCAGCAGCTTGAGGACCGGCAGCAATGAGCAGTTCTTC
d_gene: NA; abundance: NA; v_gene: TRBV28; j_gene: TRBJ2-6; CDR3aa: CASSCAHSSGANVLTF; CDR3nt: TGTGCCAGCAGTTGCGCCCATTCCTCTGGGGCCAACGTCCTGACTTTC
d_gene: TRBD2; abundance: few; v_gene: TRBV15; j_gene: TRBJ2-3; CDR3aa: CATSRETSGRTDTQYF; CDR3nt: TGTGCCACCAGCAGGGAAACTAGCGGGAGAACAGATACGCAGTATTTT
d_gene: TRBD2; abundance: few; v_gene: TRBV15; j_gene: TRBJ2-1; CDR3aa: CATSRVLAARMNEQFF; CDR3nt: TGTGCCACCAGCAGAGTACTAGCGGCGAGAATGAATGAGCAGTTCTTC
d_gene: NA; abundance: many; v_gene: TRBV5-4; j_gene: TRBJ2-1; CDR3aa: CASSLPRSLVVDEQFF; CDR3nt: TGTGCCAGCAGCTTACCTAGATCACTCGTGGTGGATGAGCAGTTCTTC
d_gene: NA; abundance: NA; v_gene: TRBV29-1; j_gene: TRBJ2-7; CDR3aa: CSVVGGTVASYEQYF; CDR3nt: TGCAGCGTTGTTGGGGGGACAGTTGCCTCCTACGAGCAGTACTTC
d_gene: TRBD2; abundance: NA; v_gene: TRBV11-2; j_gene: TRBJ2-1; CDR3aa: CASSPRGGLAVYNEQFF; CDR3nt: TGTGCCAGCAGCCCCAGGGGGGGACTAGCGGTATACAATGAGCAGTTCTTC
d_gene: NA; abundance: NA; v_gene: TRBV7-9; j_gene: TRBJ2-2; CDR3aa: CASSLEIGAGELFF; CDR3nt: TGTGCCAGCAGCTTAGAGATTGGGGCCGGGGAGCTGTTTTTT
d_gene: TRBD1; abundance: NA; v_gene: TRBV7-2; j_gene: TRBJ1-2; CDR3aa: CASRPGTGPESGYTF; CDR3nt: TGTGCCAGCAGACCCGGGACAGGCCCGGAGAGCGGCTACACCTTC
d_gene: NA; abundance: NA; v_gene: TRBV30; j_gene: TRBJ1-5; CDR3aa: CAWRETDSNQPQHF; CDR3nt: TGTGCCTGGAGAGAGACAGATAGCAATCAGCCCCAGCATTTT
d_gene: NA; abundance: few; v_gene: TRBV6-2/TRBV6-3; j_gene: TRBJ2-1; CDR3aa: CASSYGAPFYNEQFF; CDR3nt: TGTGCCAGCAGTTACGGGGCTCCTTTCTACAATGAGCAGTTCTTC
d_gene: NA; abundance: NA; v_gene: TRBV25-1; j_gene: TRBJ1-1; CDR3aa: CASSELGGPTEAFF; CDR3nt: TGTGCCAGCAGTGAATTGGGAGGGCCCACTGAAGCTTTCTTT
d_gene: TRBD1; abundance: few; v_gene: TRBV15; j_gene: TRBJ2-7; CDR3aa: CATSRSRDRGEQYF; CDR3nt: TGTGCCACCAGCAGGAGCCGGGACAGGGGAGAGCAGTACTTC
d_gene: TRBD2; abundance: few; v_gene: TRBV18; j_gene: TRBJ2-7; CDR3aa: CASSRPSGTYEQYF; CDR3nt: TGTGCCAGCTCACGCCCTAGCGGAACCTACGAGCAGTACTTC
d_gene: NA; abundance: many; v_gene: TRBV5-1; j_gene: TRBJ1-1; CDR3aa: CASSQGPKNTEAFF; CDR3nt: TGCGCCAGCAGCCAAGGACCCAAGAACACTGAAGCTTTCTTT
d_gene: NA; abundance: NA; v_gene: TRBV10-3; j_gene: TRBJ2-7; CDR3aa: CAIRGRDSTYEQYF; CDR3nt: TGTGCCATCAGGGGCCGGGACTCTACCTACGAGCAGTACTTC
d_gene: NA; abundance: NA; v_gene: TRBV28; j_gene: TRBJ2-2; CDR3aa: CASSSALPRGGELFF; CDR3nt: TGTGCCAGCAGTTCTGCACTCCCCAGGGGCGGGGAGCTGTTTTTT
d_gene: NA; abundance: NA; v_gene: TRBV20-1; j_gene: TRBJ2-7; CDR3aa: CSASRDDSYEQYF; CDR3nt: TGCAGTGCTAGCCGGGACGACTCCTACGAGCAGTACTTC
d_gene: TRBD2; abundance: few; v_gene: TRBV27; j_gene: TRBJ2-7; CDR3aa: CASYPRAGGPREQYF; CDR3nt: TGTGCCAGCTATCCCCGGGCGGGAGGGCCGCGGGAGCAGTACTTC
d_gene: NA; abundance: NA; v_gene: TRBV11-2; j_gene: TRBJ2-1; CDR3aa: CASGPLTGNNEQFF; CDR3nt: TGTGCCAGCGGCCCCCTAACCGGGAACAATGAGCAGTTCTTC
d_gene: NA; abundance: few; v_gene: TRBV6-2/TRBV6-3; j_gene: TRBJ1-5; CDR3aa: CASSSILQGSNQPQHF; CDR3nt: TGTGCCAGCAGTTCCATCCTACAAGGAAGCAATCAGCCCCAGCATTTT
d_gene: NA; abundance: NA; v_gene: TRBV2; j_gene: TRBJ1-5; CDR3aa: CASSEYPNQPQHF; CDR3nt: TGTGCCAGCAGTGAATATCCCAATCAGCCCCAGCATTTT
d_gene: TRBD2; abundance: many; v_gene: TRBV4-2; j_gene: TRBJ2-5; CDR3aa: CASSQDGSASGTETQYF; CDR3nt: TGTGCCAGCAGCCAAGATGGGTCGGCTAGCGGGACTGAGACCCAGTACTTC
d_gene: NA; abundance: once; v_gene: TRBV4-2; j_gene: TRBJ2-7; CDR3aa: CASTQEKPGSAYPYEQYF; CDR3nt: TGTGCCAGCACCCAAGAAAAGCCGGGGTCTGCCTATCCCTACGAGCAGTACTTC
d_gene: TRBD2; abundance: NA; v_gene: TRBV3-1; j_gene: TRBJ2-1; CDR3aa: CASSQPGLAGGEQFF; CDR3nt: TGTGCCAGCAGCCAACCGGGACTAGCGGGAGGTGAGCAGTTCTTC
d_gene: NA; abundance: NA; v_gene: TRBV29-1; j_gene: TRBJ1-1; CDR3aa: CSVGDGGGSGGSAFF; CDR3nt: TGCAGCGTTGGGGATGGGGGGGGAAGTGGCGGTAGTGCTTTCTTT
d_gene: NA; abundance: NA; v_gene: TRBV28; j_gene: TRBJ2-7; CDR3aa: CASSLKGEASYEQYF; CDR3nt: TGTGCCAGCAGTTTGAAGGGAGAAGCCTCCTACGAGCAGTACTTC
d_gene: NA; abundance: NA; v_gene: TRBV7-9; j_gene: TRBJ2-1; CDR3aa: CASSFPGSSYNEQFF; CDR3nt: TGTGCCAGCAGCTTTCCCGGAAGCTCCTACAATGAGCAGTTCTTC
d_gene: NA; abundance: NA; v_gene: TRBV20-1; j_gene: TRBJ2-1; CDR3aa: CRVLGLTNEQFF; CDR3nt: TGCAGGGTACTAGGTCTCACGAATGAGCAGTTCTTC
d_gene: NA; abundance: many; v_gene: TRBV12-3/TRBV12-4; j_gene: TRBJ2-5; CDR3aa: CASSFARIQETQYF; CDR3nt: TGTGCCAGCAGTTTCGCTCGCATTCAAGAGACCCAGTACTTC
d_gene: TRBD1; abundance: many; v_gene: TRBV29-1; j_gene: TRBJ2-2; CDR3aa: CSVVPRDRGDTGELFF; CDR3nt: TGCAGCGTTGTCCCCCGCGACAGGGGCGACACCGGGGAGCTGTTTTTT
d_gene: TRBD2; abundance: NA; v_gene: TRBV2; j_gene: TRBJ2-7; CDR3aa: CASSEEAGVWYEQYF; CDR3nt: TGTGCCAGCAGTGAAGAGGCGGGAGTTTGGTACGAGCAGTACTTC
d_gene: TRBD1; abundance: few; v_gene: TRBV7-9; j_gene: TRBJ2-2; CDR3aa: CASSLGPGTGGTGELFF; CDR3nt: TGTGCCAGCAGCTTAGGCCCCGGGACAGGGGGCACCGGGGAGCTGTTTTTT
d_gene: TRBD2; abundance: few; v_gene: TRBV11-1; j_gene: TRBJ2-1; CDR3aa: CASSLGGLVGEQFF; CDR3nt: TGTGCCAGCAGCCTCGGCGGACTAGTGGGTGAGCAGTTCTTC
d_gene: TRBD2; abundance: many; v_gene: TRBV12-3/TRBV12-4; j_gene: TRBJ2-5; CDR3aa: CASTGLAGETQYF; CDR3nt: TGTGCCAGCACGGGACTAGCGGGAGAGACCCAGTACTTC
d_gene: NA; abundance: few; v_gene: TRBV11-2; j_gene: TRBJ1-1; CDR3aa: CASSLVRRIVGMNTEAFF; CDR3nt: TGTGCCAGCAGCTTAGTAAGACGCATTGTAGGGATGAACACTGAAGCTTTCTTT